The 22 T cell receptor beta chains listed next were all sequenced from one sample in a study of cytomegalovirus exposure and HLA in healthy donors. The PCR ran on 60 Vbeta and 13 Jbeta primers. The protocol was immunoSEQ multiplex PCR, while the TCRdb copy is restricted to in-frame clones and leaves out a portion. In all, the sample yields approximately 190,000 clones. Specimen: PBMCs. These receptors came from a man under 40 in good health and CMV-seronegative.

The CDR3 here is CAASGQGGEKLFF. CDR3 nucleotide sequence: TGTGCCGCTTCCGGACAGGGCGGTGAAAAACTGTTTTTT. The rearrangement uses TRBV28 and TRBJ1-4, with 8 bases fitting TRBD1. Germline CDR1 reads MDHEN; CDR2 reads SYDVKM. J lost 7 bases, V lost 11 bases, and 9 bases had no gene match. This CDR3 is built from 13 residues.

This chain uses TRBV6-5 with TRBJ1-1; D remains ambiguous. The germline V gene encodes CDR1 MNHEY and CDR2 SVGAGI. This CDR3 region has 14 residues. V lost 6 bases and J 3 bases, leaving 14 bases between the germline ends. In nucleotides, the CDR3 is TGTGCCAGCAGCTCGGTCCCGGAGGACACTGAAGCTTTCTTT. It yields the protein CASSSVPEDTEAFF.

This rearrangement joins TRBV11-2 to TRBJ2-2; D possibly corresponds to TRBD2 (7 bases). V was clipped by 2 bases and J by 3 bases, with 13 bases between them. The CDR3 length is 16 residues. The germline gives CDR1 SGHAT, CDR2 FQNNGV. CDR3 nucleotide sequence: TGTGCCAGCAGCTTACGTCGGGGGGCCGACACCGGGGAGCTGTTTTTT. Its protein is CASSLRRGADTGELFF.

The chain joins TRBV5-1 to TRBJ1-1; a weak D match, TRBD1 (6 bases). Trimming removed 1 base from V and 1 base from J, with 20 bases in between. CDR1 and CDR2 (germline): SGHRS, YFSETQ. This CDR3 region has 18 residues. The CDR3 nucleotides read TGCGCCAGCAGCTTGTGGCCCACTGGGGGCGGAAGGAACACTGAAGCTTTCTTT. Its translation: CASSLWPTGGGRNTEAFF. The full variable domain, its missing parts supplied by reference TRBV5-1 and TRBJ1-1, is KAGVTQTPRYLIKTRGQQVTLSCSPISGHRSVSWYQQTPGQGLQFLFEYFSETQRNKGNFPGRFSGRQFSNSRSEMNVSTLELGDSALYLCASSLWPTGGGRNTEAFFGQGTRLTVV.

The chain recombines TRBV18 with TRBJ2-6; 8 bases map to TRBD1. V lost 6 bases and J lost 0; bases outside the gene matches: 4. Germline V lookup: CDR1 KGHSH, CDR2 LQKENI. The CDR3 loop spans 16 amino acids. CDR3 DNA: TGTGCCAGCTCTCAGACAGGGGTCTCTGGGGCCAACGTCCTGACTTTC. Amino acid sequence: CASSQTGVSGANVLTF.

The gene calls are TRBV9 and TRBJ1-4; D gene ambiguous. Germline CDR1 SGDLS, CDR2 YYNGEE. V was shortened by 4 bases and J by 0 bases, with 13 bases between the two germline ends. The CDR3 is made up of 16 amino acids. CDR3 coding DNA: TGTGCCAGCAGCCCCCGTCGCGGGGCAACTAATGAAAAACTGTTTTTT. It translates to CASSPRRGATNEKLFF.

The chain combines TRBV11-2 with TRBJ2-5, with 11 bases aligning to TRBD2. The CDR3 sequence is 15 residues long. The V gene end was trimmed by 5 bases and the J gene end by 3 bases; junction bases not matched to a gene: 5. Germline V CDR1 and CDR2: SGHAT, FQNNGV. The CDR3 loop reads CASSPHSGGEETQYF. Written as DNA, the CDR3 is TGTGCCAGCAGCCCGCATAGCGGGGGGGAAGAGACCCAGTACTTC.

The rearrangement links TRBV2 to TRBJ2-7; D gene unclear. The V end lost 0 bases, the J end lost 0 bases, and 6 bases lay between the germline ends. The CDR3 extends over 14 amino acids. Looked up from germline, CDR1 is SNHLY and CDR2 is FYNNEI. DNA for the CDR3: TGTGCCAGCAGTGAAGCAAGCCACTCCTACGAGCAGTACTTC. Its protein product is CASSEASHSYEQYF.

CDR3 coding DNA: TGTGCCAGCAGTCCCGGCCTAGCCACAGATACGCAGTATTTT. Its translation: CASSPGLATDTQYF. This sequence joins TRBV7-2 and TRBJ2-3; the D gene is possibly TRBD2 (5 bases). The CDR3 runs to 14 residues. Germline CDR1 reads SGHTA; CDR2 reads FQGNSA. The V and J ends lost 6 bases and 2 bases respectively, with 12 bases between them. Together with reference TRBV7-2 and TRBJ2-3, the CDR3 gives the full variable domain: GAGVSQSPSNKVTEKGKDVELRCDPISGHTALYWYRQSLGQGLEFLIYFQGNSAPDKSGLPSDRFSAERTGGSVSTLTIQRTQQEDSAVYLCASSPGLATDTQYFGPGTRLTVL.

The chain joins TRBV28 to TRBJ1-4, with TRBD1 as a possible D gene (5 bases). Trimming removed 8 bases at V and 8 bases at J, with 18 bases between. CDR1 and CDR2 (germline): MDHEN, SYDVKM. This CDR3 contains 14 residues. The CDR3, as DNA: TGTGCCAGCGCCCTGGGAGGGGAGGGCGAAAAACTGTTTTTT. Its translation: CASALGGEGEKLFF.

The V gene is TRBV9, the J gene TRBJ2-3, with 8 bases fitting TRBD2. V lost 4 bases, J lost 4 bases, and 8 bases stayed unmatched. The CDR3 contains 15 residues. Germline loops: CDR1 SGDLS, CDR2 YYNGEE. CDR3 coding DNA: TGTGCCAGCAGCCTAGGGGGACTAGAAGCAGATACGCAGTATTTT. This codes for CASSLGGLEADTQYF.

The chain has TRBV7-9 and TRBJ2-6; D gene unclear. The CDR3 length is 15 residues. Trimming shortened V by 5 bases and J by 0 bases, and 8 bases separated the two germline ends. Germline V lookup: CDR1 SEHNR, CDR2 FQNEAQ (reference sequence). DNA for the CDR3: TGTGCCAGCAGCCTTTTACTCTCTGGGGCCAACGTCCTGACTTTC. Encoded protein: CASSLLLSGANVLTF. The whole variable domain, filled in from reference TRBV7-9 and TRBJ2-6, reads DTGVSQNPRHKITKRGQNVTFRCDPISEHNRLYWYRQTLGQGPEFLTYFQNEAQLEKSRLLSDRFSAERPKGSFSTLEIQRTEQGDSAMYLCASSLLLSGANVLTFGAGSRLTVL.

J is TRBJ2-5 and V is TRBV9; the D gene is possibly TRBD1 (5 bases). Germline V gives CDR1 SGDLS, CDR2 YYNGEE. Trimming shortened V by 3 bases and J by 2 bases, and 11 bases separated the two germline ends. This CDR3 has 14 residues. The CDR3 coding sequence is TGTGCCAGCAGCGAAACAGGAATACAAGAGACCCAGTACTTC. This codes for CASSETGIQETQYF.

V gene TRBV5-1 combines with J gene TRBJ2-2; 10 bases are a match to TRBD1. Germline V gene data show CDR1 as SGHRS and CDR2 as YFSETQ. CDR3 length: 16 residues. V lost 4 bases and J lost 5; bases outside the gene matches: 8. CDR3 in DNA: TGCGCCAGCAGCCCCGTCTCGGGACAGGGGACCGGGGAGCTGTTTTTT. It encodes CASSPVSGQGTGELFF. Drawing the rest from reference TRBV5-1 and TRBJ2-2, the complete variable domain is KAGVTQTPRYLIKTRGQQVTLSCSPISGHRSVSWYQQTPGQGLQFLFEYFSETQRNKGNFPGRFSGRQFSNSRSEMNVSTLELGDSALYLCASSPVSGQGTGELFFGEGSRLTVL.

The rearrangement links TRBV6-5 to TRBJ1-2; weak D call: TRBD1 (5 bases). Looked up from germline, CDR1 is MNHEY and CDR2 is SVGAGI. The CDR3 consists of 14 residues. The V end lost 3 bases, the J end lost 7 bases, and 15 bases lay between the germline ends. In DNA, the CDR3 is TGTGCCAGCAGTTATACAATACAGGCGGTTGGCTACACCTTC. It specifies CASSYTIQAVGYTF.

J is TRBJ2-5 and V is TRBV4-3; a possible D gene is TRBD2 (6 bases). V was clipped by 4 bases and J by 1 base, with 13 bases between them. Germline lookup yields CDR1 LGHNA and CDR2 YSLEER. This CDR3 region has 15 residues. Here the CDR3 reads CASSRTGGLQETQYF. The CDR3 nucleotides are TGCGCCAGCAGCCGCACCGGAGGGCTCCAAGAGACCCAGTACTTC.

The rearrangement links TRBV7-3 to TRBJ2-7, with a possible D match to TRBD2 (6 bases). Germline V CDR1 and CDR2: SGHTA, FQGTGA. The CDR3 extends over 14 amino acids. V lost 0 bases to trimming and J lost 3 bases, with 9 bases between them. CDR3: CASSLTAGNYEQYF. CDR3 bases: TGTGCCAGCAGCTTAACCGCGGGAAACTACGAGCAGTACTTC.

J is TRBJ1-1 and V is TRBV10-3; tentatively, D is TRBD1 (5 bases). The V gene lost 3 bases and the J gene lost 4 bases, with 15 bases spanning the gap. The CDR3 spans 15 residues. Germline V CDR1 and CDR2: ENHRY, SYGVKD. The CDR3 DNA is TGTGCCATCAGTGACGGATCAGGGTTGGGCACTGAAGCTTTCTTT. It is translated as CAISDGSGLGTEAFF.

This chain joins TRBV5-8 and TRBJ1-5, with unresolved D. The ends were cut back, 1 base at V and 0 bases at J, with 8 bases in the middle. Germline CDR1 SGHTS, CDR2 YDEGEE. The CDR3 length is 15 residues. In nucleotides, the CDR3 is TGTGCCAGCAGCTTGACGGGGTATAGCAATCAGCCCCAGCATTTT. Protein sequence: CASSLTGYSNQPQHF. The full variable domain, with the rest looked up from reference TRBV5-8 and TRBJ1-5, is EAGVTQSPTHLIKTRGQQATLRCSPISGHTSVYWYQQALGLGLQFLLWYDEGEERNRGNFPPRFSGRQFPNYSSELNVNALELEDSALYLCASSLTGYSNQPQHFGDGTRLSIL.

The chain combines TRBV7-2 with TRBJ2-7; tentatively, D is TRBD2 (6 bases). Trimming took off 2 bases at V and 6 bases at J, with 14 bases between the two ends. CDR3 length: 14 amino acids. Germline values: CDR1 SGHTA, CDR2 FQGNSA. CDR3: CASSLLGGQGEQYF. The CDR3 coding sequence is TGTGCCAGCAGCTTACTCGGGGGTCAGGGCGAGCAGTACTTC.

This sequence joins TRBV2 and TRBJ1-5, with no clear D. CDR1 and CDR2 (germline): SNHLY, FYNNEI. This CDR3 comprises 14 residues. The V end lost 4 bases, the J end lost 2 bases, and 9 bases lay between the germline ends. The CDR3 loop reads CASSVVGGNQPQHF. The CDR3 DNA reads TGTGCCAGCAGTGTCGTAGGAGGCAATCAGCCCCAGCATTTT.

This chain uses TRBV19 with TRBJ2-7; 7 bases fit TRBD1. Germline V gives CDR1 LNHDA, CDR2 SQIVND (reference sequence). Losses at the gene ends were 4 bases for V and 2 bases for J; bases not matched to a gene: 8. This CDR3 comprises 15 residues. The CDR3 sequence: CASSKYFGQAYEQYF. CDR3 bases: TGTGCCAGTAGTAAGTACTTCGGACAGGCCTACGAGCAGTACTTC.